A selection of T cell receptor beta chains follows, all from one sample in a study of blood T cell repertoires in COVID-19. Sequencing used immunoSEQ multiplex PCR; TCRdb keeps in-frame clones, though not all of them. The sample includes 200,000 or so clones, around 77% of them seen just once. Sequencing was performed on peripheral blood. These receptors came from a man aged 60 to 75 with active or convalescent COVID-19. CDR3s include the opening cysteine and the closing phenylalanine or tryptophan. D genes are given only for firm matches. Where a row states a size, it is once, few, many or the class of an expanded clone; other rows omit it.

>TRBJ2-1|TRBV20-1|NA|NA
TGCAGTGCTAAAGACCAGGAGCAGTTCTTC
CSAKDQEQFF
>TRBJ2-3|TRBV18|NA|NA
TGTGCCAGCTCACCGGGACTTACTAGCACAGATACGCAGTATTTT
CASSPGLTSTDTQYF
>TRBJ1-6|TRBV5-1|few|NA
TGCGCCAGCAGCTTAAGCATGCATTCACCCCTCCACTTT
CASSLSMHSPLHF
>TRBJ2-1|TRBV7-6|once|TRBD2
TGTGCCAGCAGCTTAGGGCGGGAGGCGGGAGTCCCCTACAATGAGCAGTTCTTC
CASSLGREAGVPYNEQFF
>TRBJ2-7|TRBV21-1|NA|NA
TGTGCCAGCAGCCCCAGAGGTAGGACATTCGCCTACGAGCAGTACTTC
CASSPRGRTFAYEQYF
>TRBJ2-7|TRBV2|NA|TRBD2
TGTGCCAGCAATGGGGCAGCGGGAGGAGGCGAGCAGTACTTC
CASNGAAGGGEQYF
>TRBJ2-2|TRBV30|NA|NA
TGTGCCTGGAGTCAGGGCTCCGGGGAGCTGTTTTTT
CAWSQGSGELFF
>TRBJ2-1|TRBV28|NA|NA
TGTGCCAGCAGTTTGGGGCTCGATGAGCAGTTCTTC
CASSLGLDEQFF
>TRBJ2-5|TRBV5-1|NA|NA
TGCGCCAGCAGCTTGGTGGCCAGGGGCCGGGGAGAGACCCAGTACTTC
CASSLVARGRGETQYF
>TRBJ2-5|TRBV30|few|TRBD1
TGTGCCTGGGACAGGGGGCAAGAGACCCAGTACTTC
CAWDRGQETQYF
>TRBJ2-7|TRBV7-8|NA|TRBD1
TGTGCCAGCAGCCCTAGGACAGGGAACGAGCAGTACTTC
CASSPRTGNEQYF
>TRBJ1-4|TRBV3-1/TRBV3-2|NA|NA
TGTGCCAGCAGCTATGAGGAAAAACTGTTTTTT
CASSYEEKLFF
>TRBJ1-1|TRBV4-3|NA|NA
TGCGCCAGCAGCCAAGACGAGGGGACCAGGGGTTTCTTT
CASSQDEGTRGFF
>TRBJ1-4|TRBV28|NA|NA
TGTGCCAGCCCGCATTGGCATGAAAAACTGTTTTTT
CASPHWHEKLFF
>TRBJ2-1|TRBV4-1|NA|NA
TGCGCCAGCAGCCAAGAGTGGTCAGCGGTCGCCTACAATGAGCAGTTCTTC
CASSQEWSAVAYNEQFF
>TRBJ2-1|TRBV6-5|once|TRBD1
TGTGCCAGCAGAATGGACAGGGGAAATTCGGAGTTCTTC
CASRMDRGNSEFF
>TRBJ1-5|TRBV4-2|once|NA
TGTGCCAGCAGCCAAGATTACAGGCGACTCAATCAGCCCCAGCATTTT
CASSQDYRRLNQPQHF